This T cell receptor (beta chain) was captured in a study of T cell changes during pregnancy in multiple sclerosis. Sequenced by immunoSEQ multiplex PCR; TCRdb stores in-frame clones only, minus some. Seen here are tens of thousands of clones, 90% to 95% observed once, and the top ten hold about 0.93%. Germline V gives CDR1 MNHNY, CDR2 SVGAGI (reference sequence). The CDR3 runs to 15 residues. Deletions cut 10 bases from V and 4 bases from J, with 22 bases between. This material consisted of peripheral blood, taken in the first trimester of pregnancy. This receptor was obtained from a female donor with multiple sclerosis, enrolled in a pregnancy study. V gene TRBV6-6 combines with J gene TRBJ1-2; D possibly corresponds to TRBD1 (5 bases). CDR3 amino acids: CATLVFPGVAYGYTF. In nucleotides, the CDR3 is TGTGCCACCCTAGTCTTCCCGGGGGTGGCCTATGGCTACACCTTC.